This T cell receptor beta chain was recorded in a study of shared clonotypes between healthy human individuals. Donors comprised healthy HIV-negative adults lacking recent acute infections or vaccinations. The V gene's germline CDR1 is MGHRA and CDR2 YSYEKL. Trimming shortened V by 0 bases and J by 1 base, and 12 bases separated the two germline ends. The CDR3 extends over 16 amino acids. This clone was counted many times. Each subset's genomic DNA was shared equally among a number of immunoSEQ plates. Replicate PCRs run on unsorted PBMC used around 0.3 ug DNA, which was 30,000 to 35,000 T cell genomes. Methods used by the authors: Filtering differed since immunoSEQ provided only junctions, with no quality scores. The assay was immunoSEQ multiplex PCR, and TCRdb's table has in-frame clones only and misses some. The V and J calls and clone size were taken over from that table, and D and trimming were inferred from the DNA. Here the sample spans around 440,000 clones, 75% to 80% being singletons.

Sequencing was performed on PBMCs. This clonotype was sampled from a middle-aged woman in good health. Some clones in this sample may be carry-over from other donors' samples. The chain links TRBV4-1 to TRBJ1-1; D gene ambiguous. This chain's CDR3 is CASSQEEGQKNTEAFF. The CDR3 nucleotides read TGCGCCAGCAGCCAAGAAGAAGGGCAGAAGAACACTGAAGCTTTCTTT.